This T cell receptor (beta chain) is from a study of blood T cells in healthy people across ages (dated by TCRdb to about 2015). Regarding the research as a whole: In model experiments, template switching captured roughly one uniquely barcoded TCR beta cDNA molecule for every two T cells. To track age-related changes in TCR beta repertoire diversity, the study relied on deep sequencing normalized with unique cDNA molecular identifiers. Four age groups were formed from the donors: young (average 16 years), middle-aged (more than 35), aged (roughly 56) and long-lived (roughly 88). To avoid experimental bias, donors of different ages were randomly spread across the sequencing lanes. The study analyzed two additional independent replicas of 1 million unique cDNA reads from the same blood draw for two donors, one aged 18 to 29 and one aged 80 or older.

The CDR3 spans 15 residues, from the cysteine through the phenylalanine. Just CDR3 DNA is preserved here, 45 bases in frame from base 1. Trimming at the junction amounts to 4 bases on V and 0 bases on J, and the germline ends lie 13 bases apart. From a lookup of the germline V gene, CDR1 and CDR2 are ENHRY and SYGVKD. Library creation used 5' RACE. Sequencer: Illumina HiSeq 2500. A second PCR of roughly 7 to 12 cycles was run with a J-beta primer mix and a sample-barcoded 5' primer. A unique molecular identifier was introduced onto each TCR beta cDNA molecule by a template-switch 5' adaptor carrying 12 random nucleotides. Each sample yielded at least 2.5 million CDR3-containing paired-end reads. First-strand cDNA was synthesized from all RNA with the Mint cDNA synthesis kit, primed by a TRBC-specific oligonucleotide. Following uracil-DNA glycosylase treatment, all cDNA underwent a first 18-cycle PCR with the universal primers M1SS and BC2_uni_R. The paper's processing steps were these. For normalization, 1 million high-quality reads, each with a distinct molecular identifier, were randomly selected from each sample. Reads with shared molecular identifiers were discarded instead of being binned into consensus sequences. MiTCR, with a Q25 quality threshold and the strictest error-elimination algorithm, was used for CDR3 identification, clonotype clustering and error correction. A nonparametric unseen species model with Euler transformation was used to estimate lower-bound total TCR beta diversity. TCRdb redid the processing of the public reads, applying fastp at Q25 and MiXCR, and retained in-frame beta chains. Under each unique CDR3 protein, matching rows form one entry showing the most common genes and DNA. TCRdb's processing, not the authors' own work, is the source of the V and J calls. The sample records about 750,000 distinct CDR3 sequences, about 48% of which are singletons. 41% of the sample lies in the top ten.

Systemically healthy Caucasian individuals from Russia, about 38 in total and aged 6 to 90 years, were included as donors. Approximately 9.3 milliliters of peripheral blood were collected from each donor into EDTA-treated Vacutainer tubes. Ficoll-Paque density-gradient centrifugation was used to isolate PBMCs, with at least 6 million per sample. Trizol reagent was used to extract total RNA from the PBMCs, yielding at least 6 micrograms per sample. Naive CD45RAhigh/CD27high T cell percentages were measured by flow cytometry on a PBMC aliquot from every donor. Overall study outcomes, separate from this receptor: A strong correlation was found between observed TCR beta diversity and the percentage of naive T cells measured by flow cytometry. Total diversity estimates from one million sequenced T cells were considered lower bounds and underestimates. Because the CMV infection status of the donors was unknown, age-related changes in expanded clonotypes may potentially have been confounded. Compared with the aged group, the long-lived group had more naive CD4+ T cells, fewer expanded clones and increased TCR diversity, suggesting age selection. Observed TCR beta diversity per million T cells fell roughly linearly with age, and a significant reduction was already apparent by age around 40. Conclusive comparison of naive and antigen-experienced compartments was prevented by the profiling of bulk unsorted PBMCs.

About this clonotype: Its antigen is not yet known. No much larger clone exists at a distance of one base, and base qualities are not known.

Sample: blood. This chain is built from TRBV10-3 and TRBJ2-7; tentative D gene TRBD2, with 6 bases matching. The TCR sequence derives from a man older than 75 in good health. The CDR3 sequence is CAISGGVTSSYEQYF. The base sequence is TGTGCCATCAGTGGGGGGGTGACTAGCTCCTACGAGCAGTACTTC.